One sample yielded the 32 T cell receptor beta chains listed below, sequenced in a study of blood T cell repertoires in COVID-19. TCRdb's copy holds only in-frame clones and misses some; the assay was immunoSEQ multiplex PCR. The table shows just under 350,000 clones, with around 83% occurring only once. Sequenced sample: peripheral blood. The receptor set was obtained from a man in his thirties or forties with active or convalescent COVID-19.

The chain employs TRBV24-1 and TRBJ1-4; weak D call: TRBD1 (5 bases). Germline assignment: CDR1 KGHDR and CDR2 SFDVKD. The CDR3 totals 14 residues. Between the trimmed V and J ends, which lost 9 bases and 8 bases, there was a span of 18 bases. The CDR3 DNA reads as TGTGCCACCGTCCCAGACAGTGCGGAGGAAAAACTGTTTTTT. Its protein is CATVPDSAEEKLFF.

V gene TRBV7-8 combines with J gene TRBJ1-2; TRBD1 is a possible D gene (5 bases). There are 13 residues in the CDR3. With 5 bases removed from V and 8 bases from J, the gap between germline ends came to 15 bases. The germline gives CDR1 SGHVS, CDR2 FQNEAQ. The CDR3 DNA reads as TGTGCCAGCAGCGGCCCAGGGCTTGGGGGCTACACCTTC. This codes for CASSGPGLGGYTF.

In nucleotides, the CDR3 is TGTGCCAGCAGCCCACATGGGGGAGGGCCTCGCTACGAGCAGTACTTC. Translation: CASSPHGGGPRYEQYF. The rearrangement links TRBV9 to TRBJ2-7, with 7 bases matching TRBD2. The CDR3 extends over 16 amino acids. V lost 4 bases, J lost 3 bases, and 13 bases stayed unmatched. Germline CDR1 and CDR2: SGDLS and YYNGEE.

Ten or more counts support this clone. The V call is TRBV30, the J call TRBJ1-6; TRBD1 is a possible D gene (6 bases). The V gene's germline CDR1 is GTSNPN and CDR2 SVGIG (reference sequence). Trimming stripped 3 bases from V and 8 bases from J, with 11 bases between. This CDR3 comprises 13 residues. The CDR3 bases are TGTGCCTGGAGACAGGGAAGGGATTCACCCCTCCACTTT. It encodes CAWRQGRDSPLHF.

CDR3 region: CASSLDRGIYEQYF. The DNA for the CDR3 is TGTGCCAGCTCACTGGACAGGGGGATTTACGAGCAGTACTTC. The genes are TRBV18 and TRBJ2-7; 10 nucleotides match TRBD1. V shed 4 bases and J 4 bases; nucleotides not matched to a gene: 4. The CDR3 runs 14 residues. Germline assignment: CDR1 KGHSH and CDR2 LQKENI.

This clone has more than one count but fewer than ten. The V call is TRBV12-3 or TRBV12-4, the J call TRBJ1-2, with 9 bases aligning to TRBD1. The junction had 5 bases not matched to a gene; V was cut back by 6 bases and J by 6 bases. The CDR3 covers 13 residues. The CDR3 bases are TGTGCCAGCAGGGGACAGGGAGAGAATGGCTACACCTTC. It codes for CASRGQGENGYTF.

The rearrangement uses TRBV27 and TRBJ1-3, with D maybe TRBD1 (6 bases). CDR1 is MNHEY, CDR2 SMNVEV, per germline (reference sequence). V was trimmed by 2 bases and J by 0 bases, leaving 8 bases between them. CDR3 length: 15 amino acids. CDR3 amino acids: CASSLRGNSGNTIYF. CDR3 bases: TGTGCCAGCAGTTTAAGGGGGAACTCTGGAAACACCATATATTTT.

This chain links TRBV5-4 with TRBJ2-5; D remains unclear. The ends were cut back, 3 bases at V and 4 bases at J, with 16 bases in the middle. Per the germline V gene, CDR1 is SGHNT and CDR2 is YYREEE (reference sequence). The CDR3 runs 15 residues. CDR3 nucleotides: TGTGCCAGCAGCTCCCTCGTCGGGTCCCCAGAGACCCAGTACTTC. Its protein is CASSSLVGSPETQYF.

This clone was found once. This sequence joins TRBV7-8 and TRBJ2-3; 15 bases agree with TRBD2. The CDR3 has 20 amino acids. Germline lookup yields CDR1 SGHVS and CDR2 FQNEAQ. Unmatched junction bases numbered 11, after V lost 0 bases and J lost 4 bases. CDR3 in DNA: TGTGCCAGCAGCTTAGCGGGACTAGCGGGGGGAAAGCTTCTATCAGATACGCAGTATTTT. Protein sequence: CASSLAGLAGGKLLSDTQYF.

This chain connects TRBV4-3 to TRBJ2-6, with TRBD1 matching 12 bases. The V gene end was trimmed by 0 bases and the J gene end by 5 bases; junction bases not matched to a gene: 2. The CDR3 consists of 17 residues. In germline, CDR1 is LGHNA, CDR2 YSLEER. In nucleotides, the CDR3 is TGCGCCAGCAGCCAAGAGGGACAGGGGGCGTGGGCCAACGTCCTGACTTTC. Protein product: CASSQEGQGAWANVLTF.

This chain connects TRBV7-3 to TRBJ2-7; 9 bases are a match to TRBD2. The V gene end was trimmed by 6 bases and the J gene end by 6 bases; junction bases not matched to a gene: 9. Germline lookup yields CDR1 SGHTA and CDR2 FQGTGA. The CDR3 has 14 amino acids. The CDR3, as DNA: TGTGCCAGCAGTTATAGCGGGAGTTCTACCGAGCAGTACTTC. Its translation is CASSYSGSSTEQYF.

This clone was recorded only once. Here the CDR3 reads CASARGNQPQHF. The DNA of the CDR3 is TGTGCCAGCGCCAGGGGGAATCAGCCCCAGCATTTT. The chain joins TRBV12-3 or TRBV12-4 to TRBJ1-5; 7 nucleotides agree with TRBD1. CDR3 length: 12 amino acids. V trimming: 8 bases; J trimming: 4 bases; junction bases outside the gene matches: 2.

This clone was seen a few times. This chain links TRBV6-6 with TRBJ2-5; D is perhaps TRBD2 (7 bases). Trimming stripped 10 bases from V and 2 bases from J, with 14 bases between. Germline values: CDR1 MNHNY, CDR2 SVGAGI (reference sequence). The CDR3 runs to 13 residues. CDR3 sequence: CATRGGQQETQYF. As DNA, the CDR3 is TGTGCCACCAGGGGAGGGCAGCAAGAGACCCAGTACTTC.

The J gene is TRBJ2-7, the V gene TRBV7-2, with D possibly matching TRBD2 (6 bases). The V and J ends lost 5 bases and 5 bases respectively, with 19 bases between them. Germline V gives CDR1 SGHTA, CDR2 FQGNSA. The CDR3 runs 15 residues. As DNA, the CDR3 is TGTGCCAGCAGCCTCTTGGCGGTCGGGGGAAACGAGCAGTACTTC. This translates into CASSLLAVGGNEQYF.

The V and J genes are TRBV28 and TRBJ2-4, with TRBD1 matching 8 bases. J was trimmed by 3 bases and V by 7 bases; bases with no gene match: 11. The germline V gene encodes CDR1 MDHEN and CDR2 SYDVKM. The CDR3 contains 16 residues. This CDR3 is CASTDSTGVGKNIQYF. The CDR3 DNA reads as TGTGCCAGCACCGACTCGACAGGGGTGGGCAAAAACATTCAGTACTTC.

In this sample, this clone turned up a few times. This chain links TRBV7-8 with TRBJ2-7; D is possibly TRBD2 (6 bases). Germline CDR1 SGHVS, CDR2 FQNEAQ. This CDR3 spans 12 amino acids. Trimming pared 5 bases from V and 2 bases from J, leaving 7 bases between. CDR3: CASSTGAYEQYF. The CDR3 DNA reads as TGTGCCAGCAGCACGGGGGCCTACGAGCAGTACTTC.

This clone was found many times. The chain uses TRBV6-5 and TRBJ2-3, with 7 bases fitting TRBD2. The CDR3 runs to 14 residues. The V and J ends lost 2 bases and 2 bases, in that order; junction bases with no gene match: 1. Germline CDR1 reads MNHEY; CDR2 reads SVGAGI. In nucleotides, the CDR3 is TGTGCCAGCAGTTACGCGGGAGTCACAGATACGCAGTATTTT. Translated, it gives CASSYAGVTDTQYF.

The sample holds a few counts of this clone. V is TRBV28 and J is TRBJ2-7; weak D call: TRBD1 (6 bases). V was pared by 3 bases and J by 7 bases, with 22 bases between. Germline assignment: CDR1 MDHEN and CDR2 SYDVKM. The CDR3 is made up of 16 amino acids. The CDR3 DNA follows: TGTGCCAGCAGTTTCCTACCCCGGGACAACCTTAGGGAGCAGTACTTC. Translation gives CASSFLPRDNLREQYF.

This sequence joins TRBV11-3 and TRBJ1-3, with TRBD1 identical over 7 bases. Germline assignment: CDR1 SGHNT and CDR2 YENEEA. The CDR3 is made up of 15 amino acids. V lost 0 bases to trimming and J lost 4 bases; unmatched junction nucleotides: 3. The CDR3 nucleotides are TGTGCCAGCAGCTTAGACCGGACAGGAGGAAACACCATATATTTT. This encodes CASSLDRTGGNTIYF.

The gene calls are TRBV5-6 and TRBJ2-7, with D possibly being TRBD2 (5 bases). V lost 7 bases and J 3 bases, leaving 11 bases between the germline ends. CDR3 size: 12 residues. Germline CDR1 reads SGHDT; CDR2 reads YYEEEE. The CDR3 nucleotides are TGTGCCAGCTCGGAGCGGAACTACGAGCAGTACTTC. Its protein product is CASSERNYEQYF. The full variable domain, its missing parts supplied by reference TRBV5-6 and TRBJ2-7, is DAGVTQSPTHLIKTRGQQVTLRCSPKSGHDTVSWYQQALGQGPQFIFQYYEEEERQRGNFPDRFSGHQFPNYSSELNVNALLLGDSALYLCASSERNYEQYFGPGTRLTVT.

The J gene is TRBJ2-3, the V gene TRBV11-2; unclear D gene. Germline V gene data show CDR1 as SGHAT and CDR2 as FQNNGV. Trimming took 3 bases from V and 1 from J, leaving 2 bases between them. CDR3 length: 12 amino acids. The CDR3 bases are TGTGCCAGCAGCTTCGGCACAGATACGCAGTATTTT. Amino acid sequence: CASSFGTDTQYF.

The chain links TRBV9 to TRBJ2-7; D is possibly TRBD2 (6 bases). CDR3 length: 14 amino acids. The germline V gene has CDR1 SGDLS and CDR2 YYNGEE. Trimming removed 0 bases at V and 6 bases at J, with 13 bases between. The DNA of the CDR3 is TGTGCCAGCAGCGTAGACTGGCGGGGTCTCGAGCAGTACTTC. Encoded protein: CASSVDWRGLEQYF.

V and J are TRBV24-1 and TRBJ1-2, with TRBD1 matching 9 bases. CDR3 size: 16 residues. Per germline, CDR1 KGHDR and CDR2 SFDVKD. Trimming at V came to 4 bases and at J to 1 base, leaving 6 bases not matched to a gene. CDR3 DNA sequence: TGTGCCACCAGTGACCCGACAGGGGGATATAACTATGGCTACACCTTC. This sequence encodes CATSDPTGGYNYGYTF.

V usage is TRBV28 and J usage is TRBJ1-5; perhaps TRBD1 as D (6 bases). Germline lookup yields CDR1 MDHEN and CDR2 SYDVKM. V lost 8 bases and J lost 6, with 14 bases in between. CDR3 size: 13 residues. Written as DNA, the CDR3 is TGTGCCAGCGAGGGGGGGAGGGCTCAGCCCCAGCATTTT. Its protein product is CASEGGRAQPQHF.

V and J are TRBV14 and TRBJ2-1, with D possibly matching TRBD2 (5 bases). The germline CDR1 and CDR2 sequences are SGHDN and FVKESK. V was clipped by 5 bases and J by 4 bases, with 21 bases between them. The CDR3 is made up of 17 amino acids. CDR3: CASSERVLSGNYNEQFF. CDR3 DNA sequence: TGTGCCAGCAGCGAAAGGGTTTTAAGCGGAAATTACAATGAGCAGTTCTTC.

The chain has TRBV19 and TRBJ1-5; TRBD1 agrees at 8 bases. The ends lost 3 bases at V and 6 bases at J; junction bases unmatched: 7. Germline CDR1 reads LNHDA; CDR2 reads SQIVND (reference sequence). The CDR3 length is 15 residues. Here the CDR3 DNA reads TGTGCCAGTAGTATGGCCGGGACAGGAAGTCAGCCCCAGCATTTT. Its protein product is CASSMAGTGSQPQHF.

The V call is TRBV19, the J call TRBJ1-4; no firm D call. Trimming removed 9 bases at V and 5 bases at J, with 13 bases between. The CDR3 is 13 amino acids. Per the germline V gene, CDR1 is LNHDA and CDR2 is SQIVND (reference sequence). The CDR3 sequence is CASLSPGNEKLFF. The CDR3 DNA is TGTGCCAGCCTATCACCCGGGAATGAAAAACTGTTTTTT. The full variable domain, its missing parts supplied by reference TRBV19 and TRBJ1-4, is DGGITQSPKYLFRKEGQNVTLSCEQNLNHDAMYWYRQDPGQGLRLIYYSQIVNDFQKGDIAEGYSVSREKKESFPLTVTSAQKNPTAFYLCASLSPGNEKLFFGSGTQLSVL.

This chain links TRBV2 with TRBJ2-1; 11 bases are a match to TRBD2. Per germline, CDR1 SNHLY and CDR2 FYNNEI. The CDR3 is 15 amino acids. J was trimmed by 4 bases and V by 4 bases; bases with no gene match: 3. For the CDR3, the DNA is TGTGCCAGCAGTGGGACTAGCGGGCCTTACAATGAGCAGTTCTTC. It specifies CASSGTSGPYNEQFF.

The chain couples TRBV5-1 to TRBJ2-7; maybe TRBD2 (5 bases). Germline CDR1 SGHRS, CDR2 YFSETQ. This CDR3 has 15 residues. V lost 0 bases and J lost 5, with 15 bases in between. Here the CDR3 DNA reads TGCGCCAGCAGCTTGGATCCTAAGAGTAGCGACGAGCAGTACTTC. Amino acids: CASSLDPKSSDEQYF.

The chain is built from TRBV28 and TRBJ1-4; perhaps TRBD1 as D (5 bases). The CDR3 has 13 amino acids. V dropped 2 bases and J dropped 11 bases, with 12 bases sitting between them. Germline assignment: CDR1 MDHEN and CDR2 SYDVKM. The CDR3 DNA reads TGTGCCAGCAGTTTAGCAGGGTTGGGGAAACTGTTTTTT. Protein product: CASSLAGLGKLFF.

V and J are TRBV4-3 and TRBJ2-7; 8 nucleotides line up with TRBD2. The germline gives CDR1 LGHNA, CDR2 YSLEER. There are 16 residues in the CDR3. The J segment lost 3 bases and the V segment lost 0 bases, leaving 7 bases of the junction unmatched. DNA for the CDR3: TGCGCCAGCAGCCAAGATCGGGGGGGGAGAGGCTACGAGCAGTACTTC. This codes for CASSQDRGGRGYEQYF.

The CDR3 sequence is CASSQDIRGLNGGYTF. CDR3 nucleotides: TGCGCCAGCAGCCAAGATATCCGGGGGTTAAATGGGGGCTACACCTTC. This chain joins TRBV4-3 and TRBJ1-2; possibly TRBD1 for D (5 bases). The CDR3 sequence is 16 residues long. V lost 0 bases and J 8 bases, leaving 19 bases between the germline ends. From germline, CDR1 is LGHNA and CDR2 YSLEER.